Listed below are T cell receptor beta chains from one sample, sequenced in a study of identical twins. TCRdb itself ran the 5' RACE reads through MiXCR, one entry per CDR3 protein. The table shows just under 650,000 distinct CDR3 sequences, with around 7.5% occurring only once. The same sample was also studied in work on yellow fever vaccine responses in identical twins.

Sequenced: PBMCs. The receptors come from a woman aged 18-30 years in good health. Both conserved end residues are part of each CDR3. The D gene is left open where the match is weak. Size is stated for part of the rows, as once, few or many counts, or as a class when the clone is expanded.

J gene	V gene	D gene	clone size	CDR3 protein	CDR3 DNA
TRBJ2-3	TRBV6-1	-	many	CASSLEFTDTQYF	TGTGCCAGCAGCCTGGAGTTCACAGATACGCAGTATTTT
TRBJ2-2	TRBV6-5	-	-	CASSYSFSTGELFF	TGTGCCAGCAGTTACTCGTTCTCCACCGGGGAGCTGTTTTTT
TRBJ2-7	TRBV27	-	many	CASSLSSGDEQYF	TGTGCCAGCAGTTTATCGAGTGGGGACGAGCAGTACTTC
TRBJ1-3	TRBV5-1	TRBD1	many	CASSLGGTASGNTIYF	TGCGCCAGCAGCTTGGGCGGGACAGCCTCTGGAAACACCATATATTTT
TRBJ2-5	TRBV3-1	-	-	CASSQAGTRQETQYF	TGTGCCAGCAGCCAGGCCGGGACAAGACAAGAGACCCAGTACTTC
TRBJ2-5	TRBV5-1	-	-	CASSLGAGALVETQYF	TGCGCCAGCAGCTTGGGTGCAGGGGCCTTAGTGGAGACCCAGTACTTC
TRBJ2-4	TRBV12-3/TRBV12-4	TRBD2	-	CASSHSDGGKAKNIQYF	TGTGCCAGCAGTCATTCCGACGGGGGGAAGGCCAAAAACATTCAGTACTTC
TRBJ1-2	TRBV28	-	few	CASSLIEGRRYTF	TGTGCCAGCAGTTTAATAGAGGGACGCCGCTACACCTTC
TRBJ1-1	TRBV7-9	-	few	CASSLPVANTEAFF	TGTGCCAGCAGCCTTCCGGTGGCGAACACTGAAGCTTTCTTT
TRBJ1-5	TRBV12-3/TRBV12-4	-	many	CASSVTGVGQPQHF	TGTGCCAGCAGTGTGACAGGAGTAGGTCAGCCCCAGCATTTT
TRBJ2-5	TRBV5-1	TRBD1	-	CASRAGTGVQETQYF	TGCGCCAGCAGGGCGGGGACAGGGGTACAAGAGACCCAGTACTTC
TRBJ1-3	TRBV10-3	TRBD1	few	CAISELRQGHPGNTIYF	TGTGCCATCAGTGAGCTCCGACAGGGCCATCCTGGAAACACCATATATTTT
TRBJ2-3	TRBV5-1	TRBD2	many	CASRVLSGGTDTQYF	TGCGCCAGCAGGGTCCTTAGCGGGGGCACAGATACGCAGTATTTT
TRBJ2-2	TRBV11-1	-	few	CATNLGAGAGELFF	TGTGCCACCAACCTAGGGGCCGGAGCCGGGGAGCTGTTTTTT
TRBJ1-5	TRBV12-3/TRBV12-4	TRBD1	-	CASTRGPGQPQHF	TGTGCCAGCACCAGGGGGCCGGGTCAGCCCCAGCATTTT
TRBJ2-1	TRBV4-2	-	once	CASSQDLGGSGNEQFF	TGTGCCAGCAGCCAAGATCTCGGGGGTTCAGGCAATGAGCAGTTCTTC
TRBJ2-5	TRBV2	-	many	CASSERTRKGGETQYF	TGTGCCAGCAGTGAACGGACTCGAAAGGGGGGAGAGACCCAGTACTTC
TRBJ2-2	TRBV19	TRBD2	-	CASSTPGGTGELFF	TGTGCCAGTAGTACCCCGGGGGGGACCGGGGAGCTGTTTTTT
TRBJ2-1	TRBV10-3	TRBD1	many	CAISIPDRATMTYNEQFF	TGTGCCATCAGCATACCAGACAGGGCCACGATGACCTACAATGAGCAGTTCTTC
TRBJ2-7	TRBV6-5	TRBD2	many	CASSSGTSDYEQYF	TGTGCCAGCAGTTCCGGGACTAGCGACTACGAGCAGTACTTC
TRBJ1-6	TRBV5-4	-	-	CASSGGTYSDSPLHF	TGTGCCAGCAGCGGAGGGACCTACAGTGATTCACCCCTCCACTTT
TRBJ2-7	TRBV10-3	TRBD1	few	CATQRAGTATYEQYF	TGTGCCACACAAAGGGCCGGGACAGCTACCTACGAGCAGTACTTC
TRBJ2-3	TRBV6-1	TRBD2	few	CASSPRGRAIATDTQYF	TGTGCCAGCAGTCCAAGAGGGAGGGCCATTGCCACAGATACGCAGTATTTT
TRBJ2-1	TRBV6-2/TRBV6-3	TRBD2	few	CASSRTSGGISGEQFF	TGTGCCAGCAGTAGGACTAGCGGGGGGATCTCCGGTGAGCAGTTCTTC
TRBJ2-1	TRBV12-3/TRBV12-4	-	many	CASSLGPAAYNEQFF	TGTGCCAGCAGTTTAGGGCCAGCGGCCTACAATGAGCAGTTCTTC
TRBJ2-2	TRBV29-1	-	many	CSVAELNTGELFF	TGCAGCGTAGCGGAGTTGAACACCGGGGAGCTGTTTTTT
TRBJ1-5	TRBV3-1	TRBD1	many	CASSQGGQGGYQPQHF	TGTGCCAGCAGCCAAGGTGGACAGGGGGGATATCAGCCCCAGCATTTT
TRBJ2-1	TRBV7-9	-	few	CASSLALVLSSYNEQFF	TGTGCCAGCAGCTTAGCGCTCGTTCTAAGCTCCTACAATGAGCAGTTCTTC
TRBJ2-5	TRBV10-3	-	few	CAISEVDLFGETQYF	TGTGCCATCAGTGAGGTTGACCTCTTTGGGGAGACCCAGTACTTC
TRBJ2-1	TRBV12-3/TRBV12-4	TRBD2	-	CASSTLLTSAWDNEQFF	TGTGCCAGCAGCACCCTCTTGACTAGCGCATGGGACAATGAGCAGTTCTTC
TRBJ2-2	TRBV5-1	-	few	CASSRTRGTTFGELFF	TGCGCCAGCAGCCGAACGAGGGGGACTACCTTCGGGGAGCTGTTTTTT
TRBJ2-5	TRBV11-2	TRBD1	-	CASSLDRRQGVETQYF	TGTGCCAGCAGCTTAGATCGGAGACAGGGGGTAGAGACCCAGTACTTC
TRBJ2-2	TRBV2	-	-	CASSEAIARGTGELFF	TGTGCCAGCAGTGAAGCTATAGCCCGAGGGACCGGGGAGCTGTTTTTT
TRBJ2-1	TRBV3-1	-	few	CASSQGDTFYNEQFF	TGTGCCAGCAGCCAAGGGGACACTTTTTACAATGAGCAGTTCTTC
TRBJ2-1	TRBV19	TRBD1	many	CASSIGDRAYNEQFF	TGTGCCAGTAGTATTGGGGACAGGGCCTACAATGAGCAGTTCTTC
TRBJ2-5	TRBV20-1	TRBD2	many	CSASREGQETQYF	TGCAGTGCTAGTCGGGAGGGACAAGAGACCCAGTACTTC